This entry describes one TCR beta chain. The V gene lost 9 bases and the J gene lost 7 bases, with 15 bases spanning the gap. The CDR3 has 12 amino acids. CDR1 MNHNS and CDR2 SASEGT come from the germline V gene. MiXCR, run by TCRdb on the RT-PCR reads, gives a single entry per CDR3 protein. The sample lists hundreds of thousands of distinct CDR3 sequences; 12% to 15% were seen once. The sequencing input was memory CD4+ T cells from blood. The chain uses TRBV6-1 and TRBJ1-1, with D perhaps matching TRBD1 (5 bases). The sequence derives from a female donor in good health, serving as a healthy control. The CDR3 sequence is CASKFQQVEAFF. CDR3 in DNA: TGTGCCAGTAAATTTCAACAGGTTGAAGCTTTCTTT.